Presented here are 9 T cell receptor beta chains from one specimen sequenced in a study of CD8+CD57+ T cells in acquired aplastic anemia (dated by TCRdb to between 2018 and 2020). Instrument on record: Illumina HiSeq 2000. Genomic DNA was used as template for profiling of TCR beta VDJ combinations and CDR3 sequences. TCRdb reran the public reads through fastp at Q25 and MiXCR, keeping productive beta chains. Every CDR3 protein is listed once, alongside the most common genes and DNA of its rows. In all, the sample holds 400,000 to 450,000 distinct CDR3 sequences, and 55% to 70% of those were seen once. The ten largest clones add up to 3% to 4.5% of the sample. The specimen sequenced was sorted CD4+, CD8+, or CD8+CD57+ T cells (not recorded which) from PBMCs. The receptor set was obtained from a human donor in good health, serving as a control.

As to this clonotype: The conserved final phenylalanine or tryptophan is absent from the CDR3, which likely points to a read error. The limits of the CDR3 on the DNA are not certain, so only TCRdb's listed CDR3 is given. V is TRBV7-9 and J is TRBJ1-6. The CDR3 length equals 14 residues, ends included. Germline assignment: CDR1 SEHNR and CDR2 FQNEAQ (reference sequence). The CDR3 sequence is CASTVAGRTLPFHS.

The chain employs TRBV3-2 and TRBJ2-5; the table's D call, TRBD2, has no DNA check behind it. TRBV3-2 is tagged as a pseudogene. The CDR3 has 15 amino acids. In DNA, the CDR3 is TGTGCCAGCAGCGTGTCCGGGACTATACAAGAGACCCAGTACTTC. This encodes CASSVSGTIQETQYF.

The J gene is TRBJ2-3, the V gene TRBV15; weak D call: TRBD1 (5 bases). CDR3 size: 14 residues. Germline V CDR1 and CDR2: LNHNV, YYDKDF (reference sequence). Between the trimmed V and J ends, which lost 1 base and 5 bases, there was a span of 10 bases. The CDR3 bases are TGTGCCACCAGCAGAGGGGGCAAAGAAGATACGCAGTATTTT. Its protein product is CATSRGGKEDTQYF.

The chain links TRBV5-4 to TRBJ2-1, with D possibly TRBD2 on 7 matching bases. The V end was cut by 0 bases, the J end by 6 bases, with 10 bases between. Germline V gene sequence: CDR1 SGHNT, CDR2 YYREEE (reference sequence). The CDR3 is 14 residues long. CDR3 nucleotides: TGTGCCAGCAGCTTGGGGGGGGGCCGCAATGAGCAGTTCTTC. It specifies CASSLGGGRNEQFF.

This clonotype was seen more than once but under ten times. Germline and junction disagree at one end, which may indicate a read error. This chain connects TRBV7-7 to TRBJ1-1; tentative D call: TRBD1 (5 bases). CDR3 length: 13 amino acids. CDR1 is SSHAT and CDR2 is FNYEAQ in the germline V gene (reference sequence). CDR3 sequence (DNA): TGTGCTAGCAGCTTAGGGGAGGGTACTGAAGCTTTCTTT. Its translation: CASSLGEGTEAFF.

The V gene is TRBV15, the J gene TRBJ2-1; unclear D gene. The CDR3 totals 16 residues. V was pared by 0 bases and J by 2 bases, with 11 bases between. Germline loops: CDR1 LNHNV, CDR2 YYDKDF (reference sequence). The CDR3 nucleotides read TGTGCCACCAGCAGAGAAGGTACGGGCACCTACAATGAGCAGTTCTTC. This translates into CATSREGTGTYNEQFF.

The rearrangement uses TRBV7-2 and TRBJ2-7, with 8 positions matching TRBD1. V shed 4 bases, J shed 7 bases, and the junction held 18 bases outside the gene matches. The germline V gene has CDR1 SGHTA and CDR2 FQGNSA. CDR3 length equals 17 residues. The CDR3 DNA reads as TGTGCCAGCAGCTCCCGGACAGGGCAAAGTGGTCTATGGGAGCAGTACTTC. This codes for CASSSRTGQSGLWEQYF.

This chain uses TRBV7-3 with TRBJ2-6; no definite D call. Germline V CDR1 and CDR2: SGHTA, FQGTGA. V lost 4 bases to trimming and J lost 11 bases, with 18 bases between them. The CDR3 has 15 amino acids. CDR3 DNA sequence: TGTGCCAGCAGCTCTCGTCCGTCTGCTGAAGACGTCCTGACTTTC. Its protein is CASSSRPSAEDVLTF.

About this clonotype itself: The junction differs from germline at one of its ends, possibly a read error. The chain links TRBV15 to TRBJ1-4; no clear D. The CDR3 consists of 14 residues. The V gene's germline CDR1 is LNHNV and CDR2 YYDKDF (reference sequence). The CDR3 here is CATSREARYEKLFF. In DNA form, the CDR3 reads TGTGCCACCAGCAGAGAGGCCCGTTACGAAAAGCTGTTTTTT.